This T cell receptor (beta chain) was observed in a study of blood T cell repertoires in COVID-19 (dated by TCRdb to 2019 to 2021). Looking at the study overall: Samples covering the acute and convalescent phases of COVID-19 were provided by collaborators in the United States, Italy and Spain. The material from the prospective study consisted of cDNA or gDNA derived from T cells, B-cell-depleted T cells, or PBMCs. Subjects who had been exposed to COVID-19, were actively infected with it, or had recovered from it provided the deeply sampled blood TCRbeta repertoires that made up the dataset. A freely available public database, intended as a resource for researchers studying the immune response to SARS-CoV-2, is where the repertoires were released. The samples were drawn from two sources: the first 160 participants of the ongoing ImmuneRACE study, and over 950 subjects contributed by 6 global collaborators. Sample metadata almost always included a de-identified subject ID, COVID-19 status, age in years and sex. Where HLA class I and class II types were available, the types were taken from metadata supplied by the sample provider, not from assay-based typing.

TCRbeta CDR3 regions were amplified from genomic DNA by means of the immunoSEQ Assay, a bias-controlled multiplex PCR. In the source study's methods: The number of nucleated cells in each sample was estimated by amplification of reference gene primers within the assay. Sequence reads were collapsed and filtered to measure the absolute abundance of every unique TCRbeta CDR3 rearrangement. For each sample, productive Simpson clonality was calculated by taking the square root of Simpson's diversity index across productive rearrangements. TCRdb re-hosts the immuneACCESS table, in-frame sequences only. Its copies lack some clones; in the studies checked, an unresolved V gene accounts for under half of them, and the cause for the rest is not known. V and J calls and clone size follow that table, whereas D and trimming were derived from the DNA. This sample has approximately 54,000 clones in its table, and 75% to 85% of those were observed once. The top ten constitute around 5.3% of the sample.

The collaborating institutions used their own protocols to collect whole blood in K2EDTA tubes. For TCRbeta analysis, collaborator samples were shipped as frozen whole blood, as isolated PBMCs, or as DNA extracted from either sample type. From the cysteine up to the phenylalanine, the CDR3 has a length of 14 residues. Left in the record is the CDR3 DNA by itself, 42 bases read in frame from the first base. From a lookup of the germline V gene, CDR1 and CDR2 are SGHDN and FVKESK. Compared with germline, V lacks 2 bases and J lacks 10 bases; bases without a gene match: 8. Comments on this clone: Its antigen is currently not known. Qualities for individual bases were not recorded, and no much larger clone is one base off.

Findings and caveats that apply to the study as a whole: How much clinical and demographic metadata was included differed by source and by participant, and the metadata was provided uncurated.

The chain joins TRBV14 to TRBJ1-1; 9 central nucleotides agree with TRBD1. What was sequenced was peripheral blood. The TCR was taken from a woman aged 55-70 years with acute or convalescent COVID-19. The sequence in DNA is TGTGCCAGCAGCCAACATACCGGGACAGGGATAGCTTTCTTT. Its protein reads: CASSQHTGTGIAFF.